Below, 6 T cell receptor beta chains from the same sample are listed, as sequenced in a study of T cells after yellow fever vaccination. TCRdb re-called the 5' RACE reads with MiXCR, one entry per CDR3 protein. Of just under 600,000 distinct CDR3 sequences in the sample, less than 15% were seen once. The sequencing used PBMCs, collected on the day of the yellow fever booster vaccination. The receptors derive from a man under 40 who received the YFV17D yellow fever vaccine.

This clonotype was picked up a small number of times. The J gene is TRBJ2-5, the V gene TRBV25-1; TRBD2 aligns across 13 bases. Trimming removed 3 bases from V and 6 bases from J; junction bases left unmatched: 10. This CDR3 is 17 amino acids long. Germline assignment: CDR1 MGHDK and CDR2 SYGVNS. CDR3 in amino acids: CASSDSRTSGSRKTQYF. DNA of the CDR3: TGTGCCAGCAGTGATTCTCGGACTAGCGGGAGCAGAAAGACCCAGTACTTC.

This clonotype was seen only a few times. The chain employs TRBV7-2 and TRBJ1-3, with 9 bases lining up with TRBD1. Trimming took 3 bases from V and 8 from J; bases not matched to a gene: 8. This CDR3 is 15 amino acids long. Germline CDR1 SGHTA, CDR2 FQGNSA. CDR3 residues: CASSLGQGLADTIYF. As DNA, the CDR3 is TGTGCCAGCAGCTTGGGACAGGGCCTGGCGGACACCATATATTTT.

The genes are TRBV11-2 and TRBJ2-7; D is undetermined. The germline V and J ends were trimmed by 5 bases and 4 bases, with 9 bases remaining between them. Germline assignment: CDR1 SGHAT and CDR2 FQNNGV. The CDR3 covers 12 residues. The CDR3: CASSRRNYEQYF. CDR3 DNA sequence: TGTGCCAGCAGCCGACGCAATTACGAGCAGTACTTC.

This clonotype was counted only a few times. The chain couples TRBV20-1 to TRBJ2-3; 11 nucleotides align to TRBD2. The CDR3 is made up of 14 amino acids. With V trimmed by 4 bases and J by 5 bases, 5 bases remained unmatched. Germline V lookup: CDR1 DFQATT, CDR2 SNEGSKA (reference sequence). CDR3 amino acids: CSAISGRGLDTQYF. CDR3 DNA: TGCAGTGCTATTAGCGGGAGGGGGTTAGATACGCAGTATTTT.

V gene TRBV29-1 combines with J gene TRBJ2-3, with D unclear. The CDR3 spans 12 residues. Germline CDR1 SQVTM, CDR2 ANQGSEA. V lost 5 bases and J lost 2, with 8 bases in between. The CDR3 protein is CSVLADTDTQYF. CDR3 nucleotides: TGCAGCGTTCTGGCGGACACAGATACGCAGTATTTT.

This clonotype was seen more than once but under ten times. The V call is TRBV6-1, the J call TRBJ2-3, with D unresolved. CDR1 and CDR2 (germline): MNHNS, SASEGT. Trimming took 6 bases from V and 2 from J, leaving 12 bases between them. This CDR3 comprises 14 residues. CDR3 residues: CASRSAWPTDTQYF. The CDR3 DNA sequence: TGTGCCAGCAGGTCCGCATGGCCCACAGATACGCAGTATTTT.